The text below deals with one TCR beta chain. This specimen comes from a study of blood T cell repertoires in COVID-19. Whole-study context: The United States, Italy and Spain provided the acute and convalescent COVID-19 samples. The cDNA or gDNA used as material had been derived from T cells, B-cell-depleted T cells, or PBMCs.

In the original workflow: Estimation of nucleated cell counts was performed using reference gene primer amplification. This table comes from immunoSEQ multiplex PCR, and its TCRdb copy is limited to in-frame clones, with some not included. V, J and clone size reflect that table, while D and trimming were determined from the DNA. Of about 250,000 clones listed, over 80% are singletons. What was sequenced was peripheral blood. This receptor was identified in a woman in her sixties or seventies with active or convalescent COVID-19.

CDR3 residues: CASSARQALNTGELFF. The CDR3 bases are TGTGCCAGCAGCGCCCGACAGGCGTTGAACACCGGGGAGCTGTTTTTT. The rearrangement joins TRBV7-8 to TRBJ2-2, with D possibly being TRBD1 (6 bases). The CDR3 extends over 16 amino acids. The ends were cut back, 5 bases at V and 1 base at J, with 14 bases in the middle. Germline V gene lookup returns CDR1 SGHVS and CDR2 FQNEAQ. The full variable domain, completed using reference TRBV7-8 and TRBJ2-2, is GAGVSQSPRYKVAKRGQDVALRCDPISGHVSLFWYQQALGQGPEFLTYFQNEAQLDKSGLPSDRFFAERPEGSVSTLKIQRTQQEDSAVYLCASSARQALNTGELFFGEGSRLTVL.